This T cell receptor (beta chain) was captured by sequencing in a study of cytomegalovirus exposure and HLA in healthy donors. This clone was recorded only once. Its specificity is unknown. Findings and limits, study-wide: There were some V segments, including TRBV6-2 and TRBV6-3, excluded as indistinguishable. It was reported in a later analysis that an Asian-associated ancestry cluster showed fewer N-insertions than the roughly 670-donor mean. Relative to equally common others, HLA-associated TCR beta chains showed greater clonal expansion in a later analysis.

The CDR3 is 15 residues long. Trimming pared 1 base from V and 4 bases from J, leaving 11 bases between. The germline V gene encodes CDR1 SEHNR and CDR2 FQNEAQ (reference sequence). PCR amplification relied on 60 Vbeta primers (plus 13 Jbeta primers). The table came from immunoSEQ multiplex PCR; TCRdb's copy has only in-frame clones and leaves some out. The sample lists roughly 190,000 clones, 78% occurring once. The sequenced sample was PBMCs. The chain links TRBV7-9 to TRBJ2-1; maybe TRBD1 (6 bases). This TCR was sampled from a female donor in good health and CMV-seronegative. This CDR3 is CASSLVQTGYNEQFF. In DNA, the CDR3 is TGTGCCAGCAGCTTAGTTCAGACAGGTTACAATGAGCAGTTCTTC.